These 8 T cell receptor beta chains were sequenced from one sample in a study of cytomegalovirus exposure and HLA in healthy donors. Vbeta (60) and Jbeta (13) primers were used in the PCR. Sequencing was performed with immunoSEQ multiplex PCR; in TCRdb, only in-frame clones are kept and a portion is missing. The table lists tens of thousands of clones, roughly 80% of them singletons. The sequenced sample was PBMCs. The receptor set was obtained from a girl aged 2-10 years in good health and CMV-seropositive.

The CDR3, as DNA: TGTGCCACCGGGTATAGCGGGAGGGCGACTTGGTACAATGAGCAGTTCTTC. Translated, it gives CATGYSGRATWYNEQFF. This chain uses TRBV21-1 with TRBJ2-1; TRBD2, the table's D call, was not compared with the DNA. TRBV21-1 is marked as a pseudogene. The CDR3 extends over 17 amino acids.

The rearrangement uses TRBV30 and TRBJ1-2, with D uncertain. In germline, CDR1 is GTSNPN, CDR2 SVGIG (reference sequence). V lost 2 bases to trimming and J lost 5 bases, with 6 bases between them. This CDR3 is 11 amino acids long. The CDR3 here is CAWSRLYGYTF. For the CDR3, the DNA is TGTGCCTGGAGTCGTTTGTATGGCTACACCTTC. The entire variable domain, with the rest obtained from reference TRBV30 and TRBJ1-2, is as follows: SQTIHQWPATLVQPVGSPLSLECTVEGTSNPNLYWYRQAAGRGLQLLFYSVGIGQISSEVPQNLSASRPQDRQFILSSKKLLLSDSGFYLCAWSRLYGYTFGSGTRLTVV.

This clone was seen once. The CDR3 DNA reads TGTGCCAGCAGCCTCCGAGGGACAAGCCAAGAGACCCAGTACTTC. Protein: CASSLRGTSQETQYF. This chain joins TRBV7-2 and TRBJ2-5; possibly TRBD1 for D (6 bases). The CDR3 has 15 residues. Trimming cost V 5 bases and J 1 base, with 14 bases left between them. Germline lookup yields CDR1 SGHTA and CDR2 FQGNSA.

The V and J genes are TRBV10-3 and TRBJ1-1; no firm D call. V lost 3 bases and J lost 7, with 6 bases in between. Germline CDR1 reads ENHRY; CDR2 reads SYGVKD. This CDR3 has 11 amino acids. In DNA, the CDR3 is TGTGCCATCAGTGAAGCGGGTGAAGCTTTCTTT. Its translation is CAISEAGEAFF.

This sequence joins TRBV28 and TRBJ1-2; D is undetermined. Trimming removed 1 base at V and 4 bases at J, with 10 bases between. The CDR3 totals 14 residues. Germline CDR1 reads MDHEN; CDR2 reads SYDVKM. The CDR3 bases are TGTGCCAGCAGTTTATCGGGGAGTGGCTATGGCTACACCTTC. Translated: CASSLSGSGYGYTF.

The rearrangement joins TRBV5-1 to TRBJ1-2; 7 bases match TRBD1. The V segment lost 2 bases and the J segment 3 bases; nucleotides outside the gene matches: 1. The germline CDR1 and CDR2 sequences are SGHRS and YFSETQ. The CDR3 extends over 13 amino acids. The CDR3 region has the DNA TGCGCCAGCAGCTTCCAGGGGGACTATGGCTACACCTTC. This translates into CASSFQGDYGYTF. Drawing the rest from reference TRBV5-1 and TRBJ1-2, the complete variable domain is KAGVTQTPRYLIKTRGQQVTLSCSPISGHRSVSWYQQTPGQGLQFLFEYFSETQRNKGNFPGRFSGRQFSNSRSEMNVSTLELGDSALYLCASSFQGDYGYTFGSGTRLTVV.

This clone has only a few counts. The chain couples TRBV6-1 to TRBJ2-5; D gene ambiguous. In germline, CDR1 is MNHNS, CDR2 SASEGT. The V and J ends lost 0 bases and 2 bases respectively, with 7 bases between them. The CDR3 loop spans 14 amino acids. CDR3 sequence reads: CASSEAVQQETQYF. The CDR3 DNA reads TGTGCCAGCAGTGAAGCTGTCCAGCAAGAGACCCAGTACTTC.

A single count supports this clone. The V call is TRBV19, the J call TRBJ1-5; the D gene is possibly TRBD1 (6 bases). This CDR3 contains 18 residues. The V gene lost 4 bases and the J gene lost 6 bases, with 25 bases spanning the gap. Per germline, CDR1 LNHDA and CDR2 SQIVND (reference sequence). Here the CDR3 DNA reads TGTGCCAGTAGTAATTATTCCCCCCCAACAGGGTTGGGTCAGCCCCAGCATTTT. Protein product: CASSNYSPPTGLGQPQHF.